A single sample is the source of the 5 T cell receptor beta chains below, sequenced in a study of T cell responses to AZD1222 COVID-19 vaccine. Here immunoSEQ multiplex PCR was the method, and the copy in TCRdb shows in-frame clones only, minus some. The repertoire holds about 110,000 clones, with roughly nine tenths as singletons. This sample comprised peripheral blood, obtained on day 0 of AZD1222 vaccination. The receptors originated from an adult in good health.

The chain is built from TRBV5-4 and TRBJ2-5; 14 bases line up with TRBD2. The CDR3 sequence is 16 residues long. V dropped 4 bases and J dropped 4; count of bases not matched to a gene: 6. Germline V gene data show CDR1 as SGHNT and CDR2 as YYREEE (reference sequence). CDR3 sequence: CASSPTSGGAVETQYF. In DNA form, the CDR3 reads TGTGCCAGCAGCCCGACTAGCGGGGGGGCGGTAGAGACCCAGTACTTC.

The chain has TRBV11-2 and TRBJ2-7, with a weak D call TRBD1 (6 bases). Germline loops: CDR1 SGHAT, CDR2 FQNNGV. Trimming stripped 5 bases from V and 4 bases from J, with 9 bases between. This CDR3 region has 12 residues. CDR3 protein: CASSQQGYEQYF. Here the CDR3 DNA reads TGTGCCAGCAGCCAACAGGGATACGAGCAGTACTTC.

This chain links TRBV30 with TRBJ1-3; 7 positions agree with TRBD1. After removal of 4 bases from V and 8 bases from J, the junction contained 8 bases not matched to a gene. CDR1 and CDR2 from the germline V gene are GTSNPN and SVGIG (reference sequence). The CDR3 length is 13 residues. This CDR3 is CAWNKGTADTIYF. In DNA, the CDR3 is TGTGCCTGGAATAAAGGGACAGCTGACACCATATATTTT.

A note on this clone: Mismatch with germline at one junction end may stem from a read error. The chain recombines TRBV18 with TRBJ1-6, with a possible D match to TRBD1 (5 bases). The CDR3 is 17 residues long. CDR1 and CDR2 from the germline V gene are KGHSH and LQKENI. The CDR3 nucleotides are TGTGCCAGCTCAATTCGGGGGAAGCTCTCCAATAATTCACCCCTCCACTTT. Amino acids: CASSIRGKLSNNSPLHF.

CDR3 sequence: CASSPDGNTDTQYF. The CDR3 DNA follows: TGTGCCAGCAGCCCAGACGGTAACACAGATACGCAGTATTTT. This chain joins TRBV7-3 and TRBJ2-3; D ambiguous. Trimming cost V 5 bases and J 2 bases, with 11 bases left between them. In germline, CDR1 is SGHTA, CDR2 FQGTGA. CDR3 length equals 14 residues.